This TCR beta chain was documented in a study of T cell responses to AZD1222 COVID-19 vaccine (dated by TCRdb to 2020 to 2022). Context from the whole study: Because spike-specific TCR depth and breadth did not differ between the two schedules, AZD1222 recipients who got a second dose at roughly 4 weeks were pooled with those who got a second dose at roughly 12 weeks. A total of around 240 trial participants underwent TCR sequencing, of whom roughly 210 received two doses of AZD1222 and approximately 25 received two doses of the MenACWY control vaccine. Trial participants were enrolled by age into 18-55, 56-69 and 70-plus year subgroups, with approximately 150, 28 and 58 TCR-sequenced participants respectively. The paper as a whole reports these results and caveats: Vaccine-associated CD4 TCRs spanned the whole spike protein, with dominant responses in regions 160-218 and 743-854. Because no day 14 peak-response samples were available, repertoires were characterized only after the peak T cell response. Participants were mostly white British, with more females than males. The authors suggested clonal diversity may have been underestimated. In the small 56-69-year group, the increase in depth fell short of significance, most likely because of low power. Conclusions about previously exposed vaccinees were limited because only a handful of AZD1222 recipients were SARS-CoV-2 seropositive at baseline. Reportedly, almost half of the unique spike-specific TCRs recognized epitopes lying outside the regions that are mutated in the B.1.351 and B.1.1.7 variants. Spike-specific TCR breadth and depth rose significantly after two AZD1222 doses compared with day 0 and with MenACWY recipients.

V gives up 6 bases and J gives up 0 bases, and the segment between their germline ends measures 13 bases. According to the germline V gene, CDR1 reads SGDLS and CDR2 reads YYNGEE. From its cysteine to its phenylalanine, the CDR3 spans 15 amino acids. Only the CDR3 DNA stays, 45 bases, in frame from base 1. Details on this clone: Its cognate antigen has yet to be identified. No base quality information exists; no much larger clone differs at one position.

The CDR3 regions of human TCRbeta chains were analyzed by immunosequencing. The study's own analysis went as follows. Repertoire TCRs were matched against a reference library of SARS-CoV-2-specific TCRs generated with the MIRA antigen-specificity platform. Breadth was defined as the fraction of unique TCRs that were SARS-CoV-2-associated. Depth was defined as the fraction of total T cells that were SARS-CoV-2-associated. Using the MIRA data, every spike-specific TCR was mapped to the spike region that the TCR reacted to and assigned to either a CD4 or a CD8 class. Log10-transformed breadth and depth values were compared by one-way ANOVA with Sidak's multiple comparisons tests. In its TCRdb copy, this immuneACCESS table keeps in-frame sequences only and misses some clones. Where compared with another copy, unresolved V genes explain less than half of these, and the others have no known cause. D and trimming come from the DNA, and the V and J calls and clone size come from that table. The sample table shows approximately 110,000 clones, and about 87% are seen once. The ten largest clones add up to 3.5% to 4.5% of the sample.

Reading the label with the study, this specimen's time point is: baseline before first vaccination. Vaccinee samples came from UK trials COV001 and COV002, including a single-blind randomized controlled phase 2/3 trial of AZD1222 (ChAdOx1 nCoV-19) in healthy adults. Trial participant PBMC samples were collected at day 0 and day 28 after the second dose for TCRbeta chain sequencing. This TCR was sampled from an adult in good health. The receptor chain draws on TRBV9 and TRBJ2-1; the D segment cannot be called with confidence. Sample: peripheral blood, taken on day 0 of AZD1222 vaccination. CDR3 protein: CASTPKYSSYNEQFF. The DNA reads TGTGCCAGCACCCCCAAATATAGCTCCTACAATGAGCAGTTCTTC.